Listed below are T cell receptor beta chains from one sample, sequenced in a study of blood T cell repertoires in COVID-19. The repertoire was sequenced with immunoSEQ multiplex PCR; TCRdb's copy has only in-frame clones and lacks some. This table has some 60,000 clones, roughly 84% appearing once. Sequenced sample: peripheral blood. The receptors here all came from a man aged 50-60 years with COVID-19, enrolled during active disease. Each CDR3 is given with its conserved first and last residue. Fields, in order: clone size, J gene, V gene, CDR3 protein. A clone size is listed for some rows: how often the clone was seen (once, few, many), or a class if it is expanded.

clone_size: NA
j_call: TRBJ2-7
v_call: TRBV11-2
cdr3_aa: CASSLTGLSYEQYF

clone_size: NA
j_call: TRBJ2-3
v_call: TRBV13
cdr3_aa: CASSLARLAGTADTQYF

clone_size: NA
j_call: TRBJ2-1
v_call: TRBV6-2/TRBV6-3
cdr3_aa: CASSHSGRAPYNEQFF

clone_size: NA
j_call: TRBJ2-7
v_call: TRBV6-6
cdr3_aa: CASSYEGLGEQYF

clone_size: few
j_call: TRBJ1-5
v_call: TRBV4-1
cdr3_aa: CASSRDQGYSNQPQHF

clone_size: NA
j_call: TRBJ1-5
v_call: TRBV6-6
cdr3_aa: CATHYLGTTNQPQHF

clone_size: NA
j_call: TRBJ2-7
v_call: TRBV6-6
cdr3_aa: CASSNYEQYF

clone_size: NA
j_call: TRBJ1-4
v_call: TRBV5-1
cdr3_aa: CASSQSRVATNEKLFF

clone_size: NA
j_call: TRBJ1-4
v_call: TRBV4-1
cdr3_aa: CASSHLAMGFPEKLFF

clone_size: NA
j_call: TRBJ1-2
v_call: TRBV5-6
cdr3_aa: CASKRTGDSGYTF

clone_size: NA
j_call: TRBJ2-7
v_call: TRBV6-2/TRBV6-3
cdr3_aa: CASSYQGGSSYEQYF

clone_size: NA
j_call: TRBJ2-2
v_call: TRBV7-2
cdr3_aa: CASSLGQGSTGELFF

clone_size: NA
j_call: TRBJ2-5
v_call: TRBV7-2
cdr3_aa: CASSLSGIQETQYF

clone_size: NA
j_call: TRBJ1-4
v_call: TRBV25-1
cdr3_aa: CASSDQTATNEKLFF

clone_size: NA
j_call: TRBJ2-5
v_call: TRBV5-8
cdr3_aa: CASSPGGEETQYF

clone_size: once
j_call: TRBJ2-4
v_call: TRBV11-2
cdr3_aa: CASSMSGSLAKNIQYF

clone_size: NA
j_call: TRBJ1-6
v_call: TRBV11-2
cdr3_aa: CASSLVGTGNSPLHF

clone_size: NA
j_call: TRBJ2-7
v_call: TRBV6-1
cdr3_aa: CASSDGPTGYHEQYF

clone_size: once
j_call: TRBJ2-7
v_call: TRBV18
cdr3_aa: CASSPGLAGVYEQYF

clone_size: NA
j_call: TRBJ1-3
v_call: TRBV11-2
cdr3_aa: CASSPNREGNTIYF

clone_size: few
j_call: TRBJ1-2
v_call: TRBV6-5
cdr3_aa: CASRSGYLTNYGYTF

clone_size: NA
j_call: TRBJ1-5
v_call: TRBV6-5
cdr3_aa: CASSSSGPPQHF

clone_size: NA
j_call: TRBJ2-7
v_call: TRBV7-2
cdr3_aa: CASSPSQGSSYEQYF

clone_size: NA
j_call: TRBJ2-7
v_call: TRBV15
cdr3_aa: CATSTSGPYEQYF

clone_size: NA
j_call: TRBJ2-7
v_call: TRBV4-2
cdr3_aa: CASSQGQLAASYEQYF

clone_size: NA
j_call: TRBJ2-5
v_call: TRBV28
cdr3_aa: CASNEGGWQETQYF

clone_size: NA
j_call: TRBJ1-1
v_call: TRBV18
cdr3_aa: CASSPRTGVANTEAFF

clone_size: once
j_call: TRBJ2-1
v_call: TRBV29-1
cdr3_aa: CSVEGLAGGSYEQFF

clone_size: NA
j_call: TRBJ2-1
v_call: TRBV5-5
cdr3_aa: CASSLPGLSNNEQFF

clone_size: NA
j_call: TRBJ2-5
v_call: TRBV6-6
cdr3_aa: CASSYSQGMETQYF

clone_size: NA
j_call: TRBJ2-5
v_call: TRBV5-4
cdr3_aa: CASSFQAGGGETQYF

clone_size: NA
j_call: TRBJ2-1
v_call: TRBV30
cdr3_aa: CAWSEQGNEQFF

clone_size: NA
j_call: TRBJ2-1
v_call: TRBV6-2/TRBV6-3
cdr3_aa: CASSSRLSSTYNEQFF

clone_size: NA
j_call: TRBJ1-1
v_call: TRBV7-9
cdr3_aa: CASSLEATEAFF

clone_size: NA
j_call: TRBJ2-3
v_call: TRBV7-8
cdr3_aa: CASSLRASVGTDTQYF

clone_size: NA
j_call: TRBJ2-7
v_call: TRBV5-1
cdr3_aa: CASRRGQGEVYEQYF

clone_size: NA
j_call: TRBJ2-3
v_call: TRBV27
cdr3_aa: CATGTADTDTQYF

clone_size: NA
j_call: TRBJ2-2
v_call: TRBV11-3
cdr3_aa: CASSRKGVRGTGELFF

clone_size: NA
j_call: TRBJ2-3
v_call: TRBV4-2
cdr3_aa: CASSRTQGTGDTQYF

clone_size: NA
j_call: TRBJ1-2
v_call: TRBV2
cdr3_aa: CASSRDTTNYGYTF

clone_size: NA
j_call: TRBJ2-1
v_call: TRBV3-1/TRBV3-2
cdr3_aa: CASSQVGADEQFF

clone_size: NA
j_call: TRBJ2-3
v_call: TRBV2
cdr3_aa: CAISGGSTDTQYF

clone_size: NA
j_call: TRBJ1-5
v_call: TRBV28
cdr3_aa: CASRPGQRSNQPQHF

clone_size: NA
j_call: TRBJ1-2
v_call: TRBV29-1
cdr3_aa: CSAEIGQQNGYTF

clone_size: many
j_call: TRBJ2-7
v_call: TRBV7-9
cdr3_aa: CASSSRTDSSYEQYF

clone_size: NA
j_call: TRBJ2-1
v_call: TRBV29-1
cdr3_aa: CSVKDRGPHNEQFF

clone_size: NA
j_call: TRBJ2-5
v_call: TRBV4-1
cdr3_aa: CASSPGLAGVETQYF

clone_size: NA
j_call: TRBJ2-1
v_call: TRBV9
cdr3_aa: CASSVAGAGGREQFF

clone_size: once
j_call: TRBJ2-7
v_call: TRBV11-2
cdr3_aa: CASSLTGGDYEQYF

clone_size: NA
j_call: TRBJ2-5
v_call: TRBV19
cdr3_aa: CASSPDWGRETQYF

clone_size: NA
j_call: TRBJ2-7
v_call: TRBV10-3
cdr3_aa: CAISVSTQNYEQYF

clone_size: NA
j_call: TRBJ2-1
v_call: TRBV2
cdr3_aa: CASNPFGQDRSYNEQFF

clone_size: NA
j_call: TRBJ1-2
v_call: TRBV28
cdr3_aa: CASSVGQHYGYTF